A few counts support the clone carrying this TCR beta chain. The data belong to a study of identical twins. TCRdb re-derived calls from the 5' RACE reads in MiXCR, one entry per CDR3 protein. The sample carries some 900,000 distinct CDR3 sequences, around an eighth recorded once. CDR3 size: 15 residues. J lost 4 bases, V lost 6 bases, and 7 bases had no gene match. Germline CDR1 MNHNS, CDR2 SASEGT. The sample also formed part of further work on yellow fever vaccine responses in identical twins.

Input material: PBMCs. The TCR sequence derives from a woman between 18 and 29 years old in good health. The V gene is TRBV6-1, the J gene TRBJ1-3; 9 bases align to TRBD1. The CDR3 DNA follows: TGTGCCAGCAGACGACAGGGGGTTTCGGGAAACACCATATATTTT. This translates into CASRRQGVSGNTIYF.